The 24 T cell receptor beta chains below were found in one sample sequenced in a study of T cell responses to AZD1222 COVID-19 vaccine. Repertoires were generated with immunoSEQ multiplex PCR, while TCRdb's copy carries only in-frame clones and drops some. The sample includes tens of thousands of clones, just over 85% of them seen just once. The material was peripheral blood, obtained on day 0 of AZD1222 vaccination. The receptors come from an adult in good health.

With respect to this clone: Within the sample, other DNA sequences also encode this same CDR3. The CDR3 sequence is CASSVGSGRAYNEQFF. The CDR3 DNA is TGTGCCAGCAGCGTAGGTTCGGGAAGGGCCTACAATGAGCAGTTCTTC. The rearrangement uses TRBV9 and TRBJ2-1, with D perhaps TRBD2 (5 bases). CDR1 is SGDLS, CDR2 YYNGEE, per germline. The CDR3 is 16 amino acids. The germline V and J ends were trimmed by 0 bases and 2 bases, with 12 bases remaining between them.

The gene calls are TRBV2 and TRBJ1-5; unclear D gene. Germline values: CDR1 SNHLY, CDR2 FYNNEI. CDR3 length: 13 residues. Trimming left V 4 bases short and J 4 bases short, with 8 bases between. The CDR3 bases are TGTGCCAGCAGTGCCGGGAGAAATCAGCCCCAGCATTTT. It specifies CASSAGRNQPQHF. The full variable domain, in which reference TRBV2 and TRBJ1-5 provide the parts outside the CDR3, is EPEVTQTPSHQVTQMGQEVILRCVPISNHLYFYWYRQILGQKVEFLVSFYNNEISEKSEIFDDQFSVERPDGSNFTLKIRSTKLEDSAMYFCASSAGRNQPQHFGDGTRLSIL.

The chain employs TRBV6-6 and TRBJ1-2; perhaps TRBD1 as D (6 bases). With 8 bases removed from V and 6 bases from J, the gap between germline ends came to 16 bases. The CDR3 consists of 13 residues. CDR1 is MNHNY, CDR2 SVGAGI, per germline (reference sequence). In DNA form, the CDR3 reads TGTGCCAGCGCCCTAGGGGGTCGCGATGGCTACACCTTC. Translation: CASALGGRDGYTF.

This chain links TRBV7-9 with TRBJ2-7, with D possibly called TRBD1 or TRBD2 (6 bases each). Germline V gene lookup returns CDR1 SEHNR and CDR2 FQNEAQ (reference sequence). The CDR3 consists of 15 residues. Trimming pared 1 base from V and 3 bases from J, leaving 13 bases between. For the CDR3, the DNA is TGTGCCAGCAGCTTAGTACAGAGGGGGGACTACGAGCAGTACTTC. This sequence encodes CASSLVQRGDYEQYF. Drawing the rest from reference TRBV7-9 and TRBJ2-7, the complete variable domain is DTGVSQNPRHKITKRGQNVTFRCDPISEHNRLYWYRQTLGQGPEFLTYFQNEAQLEKSRLLSDRFSAERPKGSFSTLEIQRTEQGDSAMYLCASSLVQRGDYEQYFGPGTRLTVT.

The V call is TRBV6-5, the J call TRBJ1-2; 8 nucleotides agree with TRBD1. In germline, CDR1 is MNHEY, CDR2 SVGAGI. The length of the CDR3 is 14 residues. Trimming removed 5 bases from V and 4 bases from J; junction bases left unmatched: 6. Here the CDR3 DNA reads TGTGCCAGCAGTCCACAGGGGGAAACCTATGGCTACACCTTC. It specifies CASSPQGETYGYTF.

The chain combines TRBV6-5 with TRBJ2-3, with D perhaps TRBD2 (6 bases). Germline CDR1 and CDR2: MNHEY and SVGAGI. There are 14 residues in the CDR3. V was cut by 4 bases and J by 6 bases, with 14 bases left in between. CDR3 sequence: CASSSGGTADTQYF. The CDR3 DNA reads TGTGCCAGCAGTTCTGGAGGGACCGCTGATACGCAGTATTTT.

The rearrangement joins TRBV3-1 (or the pseudogene TRBV3-2) to TRBJ1-5; tentatively, D is TRBD1 (5 bases). The germline CDR1 and CDR2 sequences are LGHDT and YNNKEL (reference sequence). The CDR3 totals 18 residues. V was trimmed by 4 bases and J by 2 bases, leaving 21 bases between them. The DNA of the CDR3 is TGTGCCAGCAGCCTCGGACATTTAGAGATATCGGGCAATCAGCCCCAGCATTTT. This gives the protein CASSLGHLEISGNQPQHF.

The V call is TRBV6-1, the J call TRBJ1-1; maybe TRBD1 (5 bases). Trimming shortened V by 2 bases and J by 5 bases, and 15 bases separated the two germline ends. The CDR3 is made up of 15 amino acids. Germline loops: CDR1 MNHNS, CDR2 SASEGT. The CDR3 nucleotides read TGTGCCAGCAGTGAAAACCGGGGCGTAGGTACTGAAGCTTTCTTT. This gives the protein CASSENRGVGTEAFF.

This clone appeared a single time. This CDR3 reads CASSLGQTYEQYF. The CDR3 DNA sequence: TGTGCCAGCAGTTTAGGACAGACCTACGAGCAGTACTTC. The rearrangement links TRBV28 to TRBJ2-7; D possibly corresponds to TRBD1 (6 bases). Trimming removed 2 bases at V and 2 bases at J, with 7 bases between. The CDR3 loop spans 13 amino acids. Germline V gives CDR1 MDHEN, CDR2 SYDVKM.

The chain couples TRBV19 to TRBJ2-7; TRBD2 might be the D (6 bases). Germline CDR1 reads LNHDA; CDR2 reads SQIVND (reference sequence). With 0 bases removed from V and 3 bases from J, the gap between germline ends came to 12 bases. The CDR3 is 15 amino acids. The CDR3 spells CASSIDRRENYEQYF. For the CDR3, the DNA is TGTGCCAGTAGTATAGATCGACGGGAGAACTACGAGCAGTACTTC. The full variable domain, its missing parts supplied by reference TRBV19 and TRBJ2-7, is DGGITQSPKYLFRKEGQNVTLSCEQNLNHDAMYWYRQDPGQGLRLIYYSQIVNDFQKGDIAEGYSVSREKKESFPLTVTSAQKNPTAFYLCASSIDRRENYEQYFGPGTRLTVT.

J is TRBJ2-7 and V is TRBV7-2; 15 positions match TRBD2. Germline V CDR1 and CDR2: SGHTA, FQGNSA. With 5 bases clipped from V and 7 bases from J, the junction kept 6 bases outside the gene matches. The CDR3 spans 15 residues. This CDR3 reads CASSDQGLAGGEQYF. Here the CDR3 DNA reads TGTGCCAGCAGCGACCAGGGACTAGCGGGAGGAGAGCAGTACTTC. Combining the CDR3 with reference TRBV7-2 and TRBJ2-7 gives the whole variable domain GAGVSQSPSNKVTEKGKDVELRCDPISGHTALYWYRQSLGQGLEFLIYFQGNSAPDKSGLPSDRFSAERTGGSVSTLTIQRTQQEDSAVYLCASSDQGLAGGEQYFGPGTRLTVT.

This clone has just a few counts. CDR3 nucleotides: TGTGCCAGCAGTAGATTGACAGGGAACGTCACCTTC. It is translated as CASSRLTGNVTF. The genes are TRBV6-5 and TRBJ1-2; TRBD1 matches 7 bases. The CDR3 loop spans 12 amino acids. In germline, CDR1 is MNHEY, CDR2 SVGAGI. V lost 5 bases, J lost 13 bases, and 10 bases stayed unmatched.

The J gene is TRBJ1-2, the V gene TRBV5-4; D gene unclear. The V gene's germline CDR1 is SGHNT and CDR2 YYREEE (reference sequence). Trimming took off 4 bases at V and 5 bases at J, with 18 bases between the two ends. The CDR3 spans 15 residues. The CDR3 DNA is TGTGCCAGCAGCATGACGGTCTCTCCTGCTTATGGCTACACCTTC. Its translation: CASSMTVSPAYGYTF.

The sample holds a few counts of this clone. As DNA, the CDR3 is TGCGCCAGCAGCTCCGGGTCAGCAACTAATGAAAAACTGTTTTTT. Its protein product is CASSSGSATNEKLFF. J is TRBJ1-4 and V is TRBV5-1; D not resolved. The CDR3 has 15 amino acids. Germline V lookup: CDR1 SGHRS, CDR2 YFSETQ. Trimming pared 3 bases from V and 0 bases from J, leaving 9 bases between.

The V gene is TRBV11-2, the J gene TRBJ2-7; 9 nucleotides agree with TRBD1. V lost 3 bases to trimming and J lost 5 bases; unmatched junction nucleotides: 8. Germline CDR1 reads SGHAT; CDR2 reads FQNNGV. This CDR3 has 15 amino acids. CDR3 in DNA: TGTGCCAGCAGCTTTCGGGGACAGGGCGTCGACGAGCAGTACTTC. It specifies CASSFRGQGVDEQYF.

In DNA, the CDR3 is TGTGCCAGTAGTCTTACATATGGGGCAGCTTATGGCTACACCTTC. This translates into CASSLTYGAAYGYTF. This chain connects TRBV19 to TRBJ1-2, with D possibly TRBD1 on 5 matching bases. This CDR3 comprises 15 residues. Germline CDR1 reads LNHDA; CDR2 reads SQIVND (reference sequence). Trimming took 5 bases from V and 5 from J, leaving 18 bases between them.

The V gene is TRBV7-9, the J gene TRBJ2-2; no clear D. Trimming removed 7 bases at V and 1 base at J, with 16 bases between. The CDR3 length is 16 residues. Germline V gene data show CDR1 as SEHNR and CDR2 as FQNEAQ (reference sequence). The CDR3 bases are TGTGCCAGCACCTCGGCTGATAGGGTGAACACCGGGGAGCTGTTTTTT. Translating gives CASTSADRVNTGELFF.

The CDR3 loop reads CASSQPSLAKNIQYF. The CDR3 coding sequence is TGTGCCAGCAGCCAACCCTCCCTAGCCAAAAACATTCAGTACTTC. V usage is TRBV3-1 (or the pseudogene TRBV3-2) and J usage is TRBJ2-4; D gene unclear. The CDR3 extends over 15 amino acids. Per germline, CDR1 LGHDT and CDR2 YNNKEL (reference sequence). Trimming took 2 bases from V and 0 from J, leaving 8 bases between them.

This chain links TRBV4-1 with TRBJ2-3; TRBD2 matches at 8 bases. V shed 6 bases and J 6 bases; nucleotides not matched to a gene: 11. Per germline, CDR1 MGHRA and CDR2 YSYEKL. The CDR3 runs to 15 residues. CDR3 nucleotides: TGCGCCAGCAGGGCGCTGGCGGGAGGTCCCGATACGCAGTATTTT. Protein: CASRALAGGPDTQYF.

J is TRBJ2-1 and V is TRBV14; no definite D call. The CDR3 is made up of 16 amino acids. The germline V gene encodes CDR1 SGHDN and CDR2 FVKESK. Deletions cut 0 bases from V and 10 bases from J, with 19 bases between. In nucleotides, the CDR3 is TGTGCCAGCAGCCAAGAGGCAGGTAGCAGGAGCACCGAGCAGTTCTTC. This codes for CASSQEAGSRSTEQFF.

This chain connects TRBV28 to TRBJ2-4, with D possibly TRBD1 on 5 matching bases. Germline V gene data show CDR1 as MDHEN and CDR2 as SYDVKM. The CDR3 runs to 16 residues. The V and J ends lost 6 bases and 0 bases respectively, with 15 bases between them. The CDR3 coding sequence is TGTGCCAGCAGGGGGCCCGACAGCCTAGCCAAAAACATTCAGTACTTC. Translated, it gives CASRGPDSLAKNIQYF.

This chain links TRBV5-1 with TRBJ2-5; D is unresolved. This CDR3 region has 16 residues. The V and J ends lost 1 base and 0 bases respectively, with 13 bases between them. In germline, CDR1 is SGHRS, CDR2 YFSETQ. The chain's CDR3 is CASSLNGPAYQETQYF. The CDR3 nucleotides read TGCGCCAGCAGCTTGAACGGGCCCGCCTACCAAGAGACCCAGTACTTC.

The genes are TRBV6-5 and TRBJ2-1; D uncertain. Germline values: CDR1 MNHEY, CDR2 SVGAGI. CDR3 length: 13 amino acids. V was shortened by 6 bases and J by 10 bases, with 16 bases between the two germline ends. CDR3 in amino acids: CASRPSTGAEQFF. The DNA of the CDR3 is TGTGCCAGCAGACCTTCCACCGGCGCGGAGCAGTTCTTC.

The rearrangement uses TRBV11-1 and TRBJ2-7, with TRBD2 identical over 14 bases. Germline trimming cut 3 bases from V and 5 bases from J; bases unmatched to any gene: 3. Germline assignment: CDR1 SGHAT and CDR2 FQDESV (reference sequence). This CDR3 contains 15 residues. The CDR3 spells CASSLGTSGGHEQYF. The CDR3 DNA is TGTGCCAGCAGCTTGGGGACTAGCGGGGGCCACGAGCAGTACTTC.